This T cell receptor (beta chain) was identified in a study of T cell changes during pregnancy in multiple sclerosis. This table comes from immunoSEQ multiplex PCR, and its TCRdb copy is limited to in-frame clones, with some not included. This sample has some 66,000 clones; over 75% occur once, and the top ten carry 5.3%. The germline gives CDR1 SNHLY, CDR2 FYNNEI. The ends were cut back, 6 bases at V and 8 bases at J, with 6 bases in the middle. The CDR3 is 10 amino acids. The material sequenced was CD8+ T cells from peripheral blood mononuclear cells, taken before pregnancy. The chain uses TRBV2 and TRBJ2-3; D is perhaps TRBD1 (6 bases). This sequence originates from a female donor with multiple sclerosis, enrolled in a pregnancy study. The CDR3 protein is CASRGGTQYF. CDR3 bases: TGTGCCAGCAGAGGGGGTACGCAGTATTTT.